This T cell receptor (beta chain) was sequenced for a study of CD8+CD57+ T cells in acquired aplastic anemia. A remark on this clonotype: This may come from a read error, since a much larger clone is one base off.

CDR1 and CDR2 from the germline V gene are MNHEY and SVGEGT. V was trimmed by 11 bases and J by 6 bases, leaving 10 bases between them. The CDR3 is 11 amino acids. The authors sequenced patients whose flow cytometry had shown CD8+CD57+ cell expansion. Genomic DNA served as template for TCR beta VDJ and CDR3 profiling. TCRdb passed the reads through MiXCR, listing each CDR3 protein once. Among some 160,000 distinct CDR3 sequences listed, 47% were seen once. Material for sequencing was sorted CD4+, CD8+, or CD8+CD57+ T cells (not recorded which) from PBMCs. The receptor was derived from a human donor with aplastic anemia. This sequence joins TRBV6-2 or TRBV6-3 and TRBJ2-2; D possibly corresponds to TRBD1 (5 bases). The CDR3 sequence: CACKGAGELFF. CDR3 coding DNA: TGTGCCTGCAAAGGGGCCGGGGAGCTGTTTTTT.